Presented here are 24 T cell receptor beta chains from one specimen sequenced in a study of shared clonotypes between healthy human individuals. Here immunoSEQ multiplex PCR was the method, and the copy in TCRdb shows in-frame clones only, minus some. In the table there are over 2,000,000 clones, just over 90% of which are singletons. CD45RO-negative, CCR7-positively selected cells formed the naive CD8 fraction, excluding terminally differentiated effector memory CD45RA+ cells. The sequenced material came from naive CD8+ T cells from PBMCs. These receptor sequences come from a man between 18 and 35 years old in good health. Some clones in this sample may be carry-over from other donors' samples.

This chain connects TRBV28 to TRBJ2-4; 13 nucleotides align to TRBD2. CDR3 length: 18 amino acids. The ends lost 5 bases at V and 0 bases at J; junction bases unmatched: 7. Germline lookup yields CDR1 MDHEN and CDR2 SYDVKM. The CDR3 region is CASSAGRLAGGAKNIQYF. The DNA of the CDR3 is TGTGCCAGCAGTGCGGGCCGACTAGCGGGGGGAGCCAAAAACATTCAGTACTTC.

As concerns this clone: One end of the junction does not line up with germline, which may come from a read error. At the DNA level, this CDR3 is encoded by other sequences in the same sample as well. The chain employs TRBV29-1 and TRBJ2-2, with D uncertain. The CDR3 contains 12 residues. Germline V gives CDR1 SQVTM, CDR2 ANQGSEA. In DNA form, the CDR3 reads TGCAGCGTTGGGCACAACACCGGAGAGCTGTTTTTT. Translation: CSVGHNTGELFF.

The chain links TRBV2 to TRBJ2-7, with D uncertain. From germline, CDR1 is SNHLY and CDR2 FYNNEI. The CDR3 covers 12 residues. The V end lost 3 bases, the J end lost 7 bases, and 10 bases lay between the germline ends. CDR3 bases: TGTGCCAGCAGTGAGGACGAGATAGAGCAGTACTTC. Encoded protein: CASSEDEIEQYF. Full variable domain (remainder filled in from reference TRBV2 and TRBJ2-7): EPEVTQTPSHQVTQMGQEVILRCVPISNHLYFYWYRQILGQKVEFLVSFYNNEISEKSEIFDDQFSVERPDGSNFTLKIRSTKLEDSAMYFCASSEDEIEQYFGPGTRLTVT.

The chain links TRBV27 to TRBJ2-7; 12 positions match TRBD2. The V gene's germline CDR1 is MNHEY and CDR2 SMNVEV (reference sequence). The CDR3 runs 15 residues. The J segment lost 6 bases and the V segment lost 0 bases, leaving 3 bases of the junction unmatched. The CDR3 protein is CASSLSTSGSSEQYF. The CDR3 DNA sequence: TGTGCCAGCAGTTTATCGACTAGCGGGAGTTCCGAGCAGTACTTC.

The rearrangement uses TRBV6-4 and TRBJ2-3; D uncertain. Per germline, CDR1 MRHNA and CDR2 SNTAGT. There are 13 residues in the CDR3. V lost 1 base to trimming and J lost 10 bases, with 12 bases between them. CDR3 region: CASSDFPSGSQYF. CDR3 coding DNA: TGTGCCAGCAGTGACTTCCCTAGTGGGTCGCAGTATTTT.

The genes are TRBV6-5 and TRBJ2-1; possible D gene TRBD1, 5 bases. Deletions cut 3 bases from V and 8 bases from J, with 11 bases between. CDR3 length: 13 amino acids. Germline V lookup: CDR1 MNHEY, CDR2 SVGAGI. The CDR3 sequence: CASSYQGLDEQFF. The DNA of the CDR3 is TGTGCCAGCAGTTATCAGGGTTTGGATGAGCAGTTCTTC.

The chain combines TRBV28 with TRBJ2-2; D is ambiguous. Germline V CDR1 and CDR2: MDHEN, SYDVKM. Trimming shortened V by 8 bases and J by 3 bases, and 13 bases separated the two germline ends. The CDR3 has 14 residues. CDR3 residues: CASSRLADTGELFF. As DNA, the CDR3 is TGTGCCAGCTCCAGGCTGGCGGACACCGGGGAGCTGTTTTTT.

The rearrangement links TRBV5-1 to TRBJ1-2; D is uncertain. Per the germline V gene, CDR1 is SGHRS and CDR2 is YFSETQ. Trimming left V 4 bases short and J 3 bases short, with 16 bases between. This CDR3 comprises 15 residues. The CDR3 nucleotides are TGCGCCAGCAGCATGGACCCGACGGTCTACTATGGCTACACCTTC. The encoded protein is CASSMDPTVYYGYTF. The whole variable domain, remainder taken from reference TRBV5-1 and TRBJ1-2, is KAGVTQTPRYLIKTRGQQVTLSCSPISGHRSVSWYQQTPGQGLQFLFEYFSETQRNKGNFPGRFSGRQFSNSRSEMNVSTLELGDSALYLCASSMDPTVYYGYTFGSGTRLTVV.

The chain couples TRBV4-1 to TRBJ2-7, with D possibly matching TRBD2 (7 bases). Trimming removed 0 bases at V and 2 bases at J, with 14 bases between. CDR3 length: 16 residues. Germline V CDR1 and CDR2: MGHRA, YSYEKL. CDR3 coding DNA: TGCGCCAGCAGCCAAGATGGGGGGGGCCAAACCTACGAGCAGTACTTC. It codes for CASSQDGGGQTYEQYF.

Concerning this clone itself: Other DNA sequences of this sample code for an identical CDR3. This rearrangement joins TRBV7-9 to TRBJ2-7, with a weak D call TRBD1 (6 bases). Trimming left V 5 bases short and J 4 bases short, with 12 bases between. The germline CDR1 and CDR2 sequences are SEHNR and FQNEAQ (reference sequence). This CDR3 has 13 residues. This CDR3 reads CASSPTGQYEQYF. Written as DNA, the CDR3 is TGTGCCAGCAGCCCAACCGGACAGTACGAGCAGTACTTC.

This CDR3 is CASSLNVGNEQFF. DNA of the CDR3: TGTGCCAGCAGCCTGAATGTGGGCAATGAGCAGTTCTTC. The chain carries TRBV7-9 and TRBJ2-1; D call uncertain. The CDR3 loop spans 13 amino acids. Germline V gene lookup returns CDR1 SEHNR and CDR2 FQNEAQ (reference sequence). V lost 5 bases and J 6 bases, leaving 11 bases between the germline ends. The whole variable domain, remainder taken from reference TRBV7-9 and TRBJ2-1, is DTGVSQNPRHKITKRGQNVTFRCDPISEHNRLYWYRQTLGQGPEFLTYFQNEAQLEKSRLLSDRFSAERPKGSFSTLEIQRTEQGDSAMYLCASSLNVGNEQFFGPGTRLTVL.

The chain recombines TRBV9 with TRBJ1-2; D is perhaps TRBD1 (5 bases). V lost 10 bases and J lost 4, with 11 bases in between. The CDR3 consists of 11 residues. Germline values: CDR1 SGDLS, CDR2 YYNGEE. The CDR3 region has the DNA TGTGCCTCGTCAGGGACCTATGGCTACACCTTC. This codes for CASSGTYGYTF.

The count of this clone is one. The chain recombines TRBV10-1 with TRBJ2-7; D not certain. CDR1 WNHNN and CDR2 SYGVQD come from the germline V gene (reference sequence). The CDR3 runs 14 residues. The ends were cut back, 3 bases at V and 4 bases at J, with 13 bases in the middle. As DNA, the CDR3 is TGCGCCAGCAGTGAATATGAGGCCTGGTACGAGCAGTACTTC. Protein sequence: CASSEYEAWYEQYF.

V is TRBV6-1 and J is TRBJ2-5; 10 nucleotides agree with TRBD2. With 5 bases clipped from V and 11 bases from J, the junction kept 14 bases outside the gene matches. Germline assignment: CDR1 MNHNS and CDR2 SASEGT. This CDR3 has 15 amino acids. In DNA, the CDR3 is TGTGCCAGCAGTTCGGGACTAGCGATCCTTGAGGAGCAGTACTTC. This gives the protein CASSSGLAILEEQYF.

The rearrangement links TRBV9 to TRBJ2-3; D possibly uses TRBD1 or TRBD2 (5 bases each). Trimming removed 7 bases at V and 3 bases at J, with 18 bases between. Germline assignment: CDR1 SGDLS and CDR2 YYNGEE. CDR3 length equals 15 residues. DNA for the CDR3: TGTGCCAGCGCCTCCCTCGGGGCAAGTACAGATACGCAGTATTTT. The encoded protein is CASASLGASTDTQYF.

The rearrangement uses TRBV14 and TRBJ2-2; either TRBD1 or TRBD2 may supply D (5 bases each). The germline V gene has CDR1 SGHDN and CDR2 FVKESK. The CDR3 runs to 17 residues. Trimming removed 0 bases at V and 4 bases at J, with 15 bases between. The CDR3 nucleotides read TGTGCCAGCAGCCAAGACGAATTCCGGGGCCTCACCGGGGAGCTGTTTTTT. Protein: CASSQDEFRGLTGELFF.

This CDR3 reads CASSVSGGLSIYGYTF. The DNA for the CDR3 is TGTGCCAGCAGCGTGTCTGGGGGGCTTTCTATCTATGGCTACACCTTC. V and J are TRBV9 and TRBJ1-2, with D possibly being TRBD1 (6 bases). Trimming took off 2 bases at V and 4 bases at J, with 18 bases between the two ends. CDR1 and CDR2 from the germline V gene are SGDLS and YYNGEE. The CDR3 extends over 16 amino acids.

The gene calls are TRBV28 and TRBJ2-1; 11 positions match TRBD1. Germline CDR1 MDHEN, CDR2 SYDVKM. J lost 9 bases, V lost 3 bases, and 28 bases had no gene match. The CDR3 runs 22 residues. The CDR3: CASSFHLPRTGGASLPPGEQFF. The CDR3 bases are TGTGCCAGCAGTTTCCATCTCCCTCGGACAGGGGGCGCGTCCCTCCCTCCGGGTGAGCAGTTCTTC.

J is TRBJ2-7 and V is TRBV28, with 9 bases lining up with TRBD2. After removal of 6 bases from V and 2 bases from J, the junction contained 11 bases not matched to a gene. The V gene's germline CDR1 is MDHEN and CDR2 SYDVKM. There are 16 residues in the CDR3. In DNA, the CDR3 is TGTGCCAGCAGCGCCCATAGCGGGAGTGACACCTACGAGCAGTACTTC. Its protein product is CASSAHSGSDTYEQYF.

V is TRBV11-2 and J is TRBJ2-7, with TRBD1 identical over 7 bases. CDR3 length: 15 amino acids. The V gene's germline CDR1 is SGHAT and CDR2 FQNNGV. V lost 3 bases, J lost 4 bases, and 9 bases stayed unmatched. As DNA, the CDR3 is TGTGCCAGCAGCTTCTCCCCGACAGGGACATACGAGCAGTACTTC. Protein sequence: CASSFSPTGTYEQYF. Filled out from reference TRBV11-2 and TRBJ2-7, the complete variable domain reads EAGVAQSPRYKIIEKRQSVAFWCNPISGHATLYWYQQILGQGPKLLIQFQNNGVVDDSQLPKDRFSAERLKGVDSTLKIQPAKLEDSAVYLCASSFSPTGTYEQYFGPGTRLTVT.

This chain links TRBV9 with TRBJ1-2; D uncertain. Germline V gene sequence: CDR1 SGDLS, CDR2 YYNGEE. The CDR3 is made up of 16 amino acids. Trimming left V 3 bases short and J 4 bases short, with 19 bases between. This CDR3 is CASSAPTDLSSYGYTF. The DNA of the CDR3 is TGTGCCAGCAGCGCACCCACGGACCTGAGTAGCTATGGCTACACCTTC.

This clone was observed once. The J gene is TRBJ2-6, the V gene TRBV9; possibly TRBD1 or TRBD2 for D (7 bases each). V was pared by 4 bases and J by 0 bases, with 11 bases between. Germline V CDR1 and CDR2: SGDLS, YYNGEE. The CDR3 covers 16 residues. The CDR3 loop is CASSPGGGSGANVLTF. The CDR3, as DNA: TGTGCCAGCAGCCCAGGGGGGGGCTCTGGGGCCAACGTCCTGACTTTC.

This chain connects TRBV28 to TRBJ2-7; TRBD2 aligns across 9 bases. The CDR3 is 17 amino acids. Germline CDR1 reads MDHEN; CDR2 reads SYDVKM. J was trimmed by 2 bases and V by 2 bases; bases with no gene match: 10. In DNA, the CDR3 is TGTGCCAGCAGTTTACGTGCTAGCGGGAAGTATCCCTACGAGCAGTACTTC. It is translated as CASSLRASGKYPYEQYF.

The chain joins TRBV2 to TRBJ1-5; maybe TRBD1 (5 bases). Germline-derived CDR1 and CDR2 are SNHLY and FYNNEI. The CDR3 loop spans 16 amino acids. Trimming removed 5 bases at V and 5 bases at J, with 19 bases between. Here the CDR3 DNA reads TGTGCCAGCAGTTCCCGACTGACAGTAGGTTATCAGCCCCAGCATTTT. This gives the protein CASSSRLTVGYQPQHF.